This TCR beta chain was retrieved from a study of T cells in Graves' hyperthyroidism and ophthalmopathy. In its sample, this clonotype was seen many times. Its antigen is as yet unknown. This CDR3 is built from 15 residues. Germline CDR1 SGHTA, CDR2 FQGNSA. The ends lost 5 bases at V and 3 bases at J; junction bases unmatched: 10. Researchers amplified the TCR beta CDR3 regions from RNA transcripts. TCR CDR3 regions were first amplified by RT-PCR with HTBI primers. TCRdb called the multiplex PCR reads again in MiXCR, with one record for every CDR3 protein. The sample shows around 620,000 distinct CDR3 sequences, more than 45% of them seen only once. Study conclusions and caveats: Blood also contained most expanded thyroid clonotypes above 0.001. The model identified upcoming ophthalmopathy a median approximately six months ahead of onset.

Diagnostic assessment was based on clinical symptoms, serum thyroxine and TRAb, thyroid ultrasound and orbital computed tomography. This receptor was taken from an adult woman with Graves' disease, either hyperthyroidism or ophthalmopathy (not recorded which). The specimen was peripheral blood or thyroid tissue (not recorded which). V gene TRBV7-2 combines with J gene TRBJ2-7; 7 nucleotides align to TRBD2. CDR3 in DNA: TGTGCCAGCAGCAAACGACTAGCAGACAACTACGAGCAGTACTTC. Translated: CASSKRLADNYEQYF.